This T cell receptor beta chain was profiled in a study of Ad26.COV2.S vaccination and SARS-CoV-2 variants. Study-wide points: Marked by substantial breadth, spike-specific CD8+ and CD4+ T cell responses were reportedly seen after vaccination. It was found that vaccine and placebo recipients had similar non-spike TCR breadth. The study found higher spike-specific TCR breadth in vaccine than placebo recipients. The TCR breadth and depth analyses may have understated or missed part of the total T cell responses.

To note about this clone: Its antigen is not known.

The repertoire was sequenced with immunoSEQ multiplex PCR; TCRdb's copy has only in-frame clones and lacks some. The sample contains approximately 400,000 clones, about 90% of which appear only once. Here the sequenced sample was peripheral blood, taken after recovery from COVID-19. This clonotype was obtained from a human donor who had recovered from COVID-19.

DNA of the CDR3: TGTGCCAGTAGCGTCTCCTCTGGCTACACCTTC. Protein: CASSVSSGYTF. The chain combines TRBV19 with TRBJ1-2, with D hard to call. CDR1 and CDR2 from the germline V gene are LNHDA and SQIVND (reference sequence). The CDR3 runs 11 residues. V lost 6 bases, J lost 7 bases, and 9 bases lay in between.